The present T cell receptor beta chain was sequenced within a study of T cells after yellow fever vaccination. Points from the study as a whole: Clonotypes shared by both compartments, CD4 and CD8, made up a small share. Subsequent to the booster, the majority of primary-vaccination clones reappeared (around 97% CD4, approximately 90% CD8). The secondary T-cell response peaked on day 5, not day 15, but was weaker.

MiXCR was run by TCRdb on the 5' RACE reads, yielding one entry per CDR3 protein. Found here are approximately 340,000 distinct CDR3 sequences, 8.7% of them singletons; the top ten hold approximately 18%. With respect to this clonotype: Its matching antigen is unknown.

V lost 0 bases to trimming and J lost 6 bases; unmatched junction nucleotides: 14. In germline, CDR1 is SGHDT, CDR2 YYEEEE. This CDR3 has 18 amino acids. The sequence was obtained from a man younger than 35 who received the YFV17D yellow fever vaccine. The sequenced sample was PBMCs, obtained on the day of the first yellow fever vaccination. The rearrangement joins TRBV5-6 to TRBJ2-1, with 8 bases that match TRBD2. CDR3 region: CASSLGPPGGGLGNEQFF. The CDR3 region has the DNA TGTGCCAGCAGCTTGGGCCCCCCGGGGGGGGGGCTCGGCAATGAGCAGTTCTTC.